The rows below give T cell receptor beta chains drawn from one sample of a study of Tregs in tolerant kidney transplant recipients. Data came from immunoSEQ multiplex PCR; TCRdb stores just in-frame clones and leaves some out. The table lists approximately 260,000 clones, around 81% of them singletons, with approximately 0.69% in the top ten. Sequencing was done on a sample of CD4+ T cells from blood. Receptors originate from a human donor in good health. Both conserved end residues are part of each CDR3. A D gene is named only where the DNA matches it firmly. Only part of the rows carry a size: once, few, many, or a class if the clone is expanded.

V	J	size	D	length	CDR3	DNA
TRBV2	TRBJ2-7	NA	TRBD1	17	CASSLHLGQGEGYEQYF	TGTGCCAGCAGTCTTCATCTCGGACAGGGGGAGGGTTACGAGCAGTACTTC
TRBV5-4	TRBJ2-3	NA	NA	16	CASSLEGPFRGDTQYF	TGTGCCAGCAGCTTGGAGGGGCCTTTTCGGGGAGATACGCAGTATTTT
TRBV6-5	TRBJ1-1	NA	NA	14	CASSEGGTNTEAFF	TGTGCCAGCAGTGAAGGGGGAACGAACACTGAAGCTTTCTTT
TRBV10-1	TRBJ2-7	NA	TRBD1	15	CASSLGQGARYEQYF	TGCGCCAGCAGTCTTGGGCAGGGGGCGCGGTACGAGCAGTACTTC
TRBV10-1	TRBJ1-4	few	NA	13	CASSGQGNEKLFF	TGCGCCAGCTCGGGACAAGGAAATGAAAAACTGTTTTTT
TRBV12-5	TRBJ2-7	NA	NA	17	CASGLGGIRVNSYEQYF	TGTGCTAGTGGTTTGGGGGGGATCAGGGTGAATTCCTACGAGCAGTACTTC
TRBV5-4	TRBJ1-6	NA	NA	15	CASSPSGGDNSPLHF	TGTGCCAGCAGCCCCTCGGGAGGGGACAATTCACCCCTCCACTTT
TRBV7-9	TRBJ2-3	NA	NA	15	CASSTRRNPTDTQYF	TGTGCCAGCAGCACCCGGCGGAACCCCACAGATACGCAGTATTTT
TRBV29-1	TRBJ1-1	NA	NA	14	CSVYGLQLNTEAFF	TGCAGCGTCTATGGGCTACAGCTGAACACTGAAGCTTTCTTT
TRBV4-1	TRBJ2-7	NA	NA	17	CASSQRLGAGVSYEQYF	TGCGCCAGCAGCCAAAGATTGGGGGCAGGGGTCTCCTACGAGCAGTACTTC
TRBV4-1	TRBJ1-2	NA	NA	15	CASSQGGAGVIGYTF	TGCGCCAGCAGCCAAGGTGGGGCAGGGGTTATAGGCTACACCTTC
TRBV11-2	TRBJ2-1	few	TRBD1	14	CASSLQGAHNEQFF	TGTGCCAGCAGCTTACAGGGGGCTCACAATGAGCAGTTCTTC
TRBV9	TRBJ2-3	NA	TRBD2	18	CASSAEGLAGGRTDTQYF	TGTGCCAGCAGCGCGGAGGGACTAGCGGGGGGGAGGACAGATACGCAGTATTTT
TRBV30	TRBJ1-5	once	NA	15	CAWSHGTRYIQPQHF	TGTGCCTGGAGTCATGGGACTCGCTACATACAGCCCCAGCATTTT
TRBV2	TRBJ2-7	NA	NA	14	CASRLGTSAREQYF	TGTGCCAGCAGACTTGGGACCTCGGCGAGGGAGCAGTACTTC
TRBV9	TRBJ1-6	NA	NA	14	CASGRGQNNSPLHF	TGTGCCAGCGGCCGAGGACAGAATAATTCACCCCTCCACTTT
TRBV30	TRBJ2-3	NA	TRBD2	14	CAGLTSGIGGTQYF	TGTGCCGGCCTGACTAGCGGGATAGGAGGTACGCAGTATTTT
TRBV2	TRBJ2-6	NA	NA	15	CASSVQGAGANVLTF	TGTGCCAGCAGTGTACAGGGAGCTGGGGCCAACGTCCTGACTTTC
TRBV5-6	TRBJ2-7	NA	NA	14	CASSSGAFSYEQYF	TGTGCCAGCAGCTCGGGGGCCTTCTCCTACGAGCAGTACTTC
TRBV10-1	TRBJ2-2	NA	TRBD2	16	CASSHSGGLRTGELFF	TGCGCCAGCAGTCATAGCGGGGGGTTGAGGACCGGGGAGCTGTTTTTT
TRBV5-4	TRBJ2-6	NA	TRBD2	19	CASSPKGTSGRSGANVLTF	TGTGCCAGCAGCCCCAAGGGAACTAGCGGGAGATCTGGGGCCAACGTCCTGACTTTC
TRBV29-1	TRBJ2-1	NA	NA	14	CSVRRSTPYNEQFF	TGCAGCGTGAGGCGGAGCACTCCCTACAATGAGCAGTTCTTC
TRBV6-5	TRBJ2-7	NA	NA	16	CASSYLQGRNSYEQYF	TGTGCCAGCAGTTACTTGCAGGGGCGAAACTCCTACGAGCAGTACTTC
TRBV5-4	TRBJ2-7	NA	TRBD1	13	CASSLGQGHEQYF	TGTGCCAGCAGCTTGGGACAGGGCCACGAGCAGTACTTC
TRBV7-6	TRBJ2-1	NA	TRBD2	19	CASSQTSGRARSSYNEQFF	TGTGCCAGCAGCCAGACTAGCGGGAGGGCCAGGAGCTCCTACAATGAGCAGTTCTTC
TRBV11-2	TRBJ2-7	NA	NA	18	CASSLGSGGGGRSYEQYF	TGTGCCAGCAGCTTAGGTTCAGGAGGGGGCGGACGGTCCTACGAGCAGTACTTC
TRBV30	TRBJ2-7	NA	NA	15	CAWSATWDGHYEQYF	TGTGCCTGGAGCGCGACCTGGGACGGTCACTACGAGCAGTACTTC
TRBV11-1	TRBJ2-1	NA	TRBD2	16	CASSPSGLAGGHEQFF	TGTGCCAGCAGCCCATCGGGACTAGCGGGGGGGCATGAGCAGTTCTTC
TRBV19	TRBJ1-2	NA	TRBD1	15	CASSIETGDVGGYTF	TGTGCCAGTAGTATAGAAACAGGGGATGTCGGTGGCTACACCTTC
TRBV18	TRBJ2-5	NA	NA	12	CASSVYQETQYF	TGTGCCAGCTCAGTATACCAAGAGACCCAGTACTTC
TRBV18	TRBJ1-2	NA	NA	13	CASSSTVDYGYTF	TGTGCCAGCTCTTCGACAGTCGACTATGGCTACACCTTC
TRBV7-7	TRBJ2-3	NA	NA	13	CASSLGAARTQYF	TGTGCCAGCAGCTTAGGGGCAGCCCGTACGCAGTATTTT
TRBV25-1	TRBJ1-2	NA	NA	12	CASSEGGSGYTF	TGTGCCAGCAGTGAGGGGGGCTCTGGCTACACCTTC